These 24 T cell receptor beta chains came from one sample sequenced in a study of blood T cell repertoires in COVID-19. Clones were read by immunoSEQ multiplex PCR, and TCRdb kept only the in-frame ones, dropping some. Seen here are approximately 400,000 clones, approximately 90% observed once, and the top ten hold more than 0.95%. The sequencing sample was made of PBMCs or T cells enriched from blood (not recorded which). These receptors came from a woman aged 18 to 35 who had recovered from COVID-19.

The CDR3: CASSFGQENTEAFF. CDR3 coding DNA: TGTGCCAGCAGCTTTGGCCAGGAGAACACTGAAGCTTTCTTT. V usage is TRBV7-9 and J usage is TRBJ1-1; no reliable D call. V lost 3 bases, J lost 1 base, and 9 bases lay in between. This CDR3 comprises 14 residues. Germline V gene lookup returns CDR1 SEHNR and CDR2 FQNEAQ (reference sequence).

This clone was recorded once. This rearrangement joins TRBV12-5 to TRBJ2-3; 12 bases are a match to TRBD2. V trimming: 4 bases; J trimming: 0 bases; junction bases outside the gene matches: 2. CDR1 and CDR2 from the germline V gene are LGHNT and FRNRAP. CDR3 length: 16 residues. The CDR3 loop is CASGSLAGGSTDTQYF. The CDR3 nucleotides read TGTGCTAGTGGTTCTCTAGCGGGGGGGAGCACAGATACGCAGTATTTT.

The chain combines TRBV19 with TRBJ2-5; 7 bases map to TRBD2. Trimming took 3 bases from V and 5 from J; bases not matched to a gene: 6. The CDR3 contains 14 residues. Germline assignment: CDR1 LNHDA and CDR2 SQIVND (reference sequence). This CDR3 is CASSMSGVKETQYF. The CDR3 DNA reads TGTGCCAGTAGTATGAGCGGGGTTAAGGAGACCCAGTACTTC.

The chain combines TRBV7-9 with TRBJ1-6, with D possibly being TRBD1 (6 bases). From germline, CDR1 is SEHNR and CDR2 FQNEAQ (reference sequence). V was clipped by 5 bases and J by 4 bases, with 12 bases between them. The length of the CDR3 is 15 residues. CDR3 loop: CASSPNGTYNSPLHF. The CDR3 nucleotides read TGTGCCAGCAGCCCGAACGGGACATATAATTCACCCCTCCACTTT. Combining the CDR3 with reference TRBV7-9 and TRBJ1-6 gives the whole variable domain DTGVSQNPRHKITKRGQNVTFRCDPISEHNRLYWYRQTLGQGPEFLTYFQNEAQLEKSRLLSDRFSAERPKGSFSTLEIQRTEQGDSAMYLCASSPNGTYNSPLHFGNGTRLTVT.

In DNA form, the CDR3 reads TGTGCCAGCAGCACATGGGACAGATCCTACGAGCAGTACTTC. This gives the protein CASSTWDRSYEQYF. This chain connects TRBV11-2 to TRBJ2-7, with 7 bases aligning to TRBD1. The junction had 5 bases not matched to a gene; V was cut back by 5 bases and J by 1 base. Germline-derived CDR1 and CDR2 are SGHAT and FQNNGV. The CDR3 covers 14 residues.

The CDR3 DNA follows: TGTGCCAGTGGGACAGGGGGCGATTCACCCCTCCACTTT. Protein product: CASGTGGDSPLHF. V usage is TRBV19 and J usage is TRBJ1-6; 12 bases fit TRBD1. The J segment lost 8 bases and the V segment lost 8 bases, leaving 1 base of the junction unmatched. The CDR3 consists of 13 residues. Germline assignment: CDR1 LNHDA and CDR2 SQIVND (reference sequence).

The CDR3 region is CASSILDSQPAKLFF. Here the CDR3 DNA reads TGTGCCAGTAGTATCTTGGACAGCCAACCTGCAAAACTGTTTTTT. J is TRBJ1-4 and V is TRBV19; D may be TRBD1 (6 bases). The ends were cut back, 3 bases at V and 10 bases at J, with 18 bases in the middle. Per the germline V gene, CDR1 is LNHDA and CDR2 is SQIVND (reference sequence). The CDR3 covers 15 residues. Full variable domain (rest looked up from reference TRBV19 and TRBJ1-4): DGGITQSPKYLFRKEGQNVTLSCEQNLNHDAMYWYRQDPGQGLRLIYYSQIVNDFQKGDIAEGYSVSREKKESFPLTVTSAQKNPTAFYLCASSILDSQPAKLFFGSGTQLSVL.

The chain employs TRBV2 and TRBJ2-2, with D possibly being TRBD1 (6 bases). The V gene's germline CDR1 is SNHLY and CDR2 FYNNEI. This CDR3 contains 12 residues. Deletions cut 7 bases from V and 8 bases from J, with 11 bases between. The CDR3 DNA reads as TGTGCCAGCAACAGGGCAAATGGGGAGCTGTTTTTT. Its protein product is CASNRANGELFF.

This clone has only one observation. The CDR3 nucleotides read TGTGCCAGCAGTTCCACGGACAGGGCTCAGGCTGGGGCCAACGTCCTGACTTTC. Residues: CASSSTDRAQAGANVLTF. The chain employs TRBV27 and TRBJ2-6, with 8 bases lining up with TRBD1. The CDR3 loop spans 18 amino acids. V trimming: 4 bases; J trimming: 2 bases; junction bases outside the gene matches: 10. Germline V gene lookup returns CDR1 MNHEY and CDR2 SMNVEV (reference sequence).

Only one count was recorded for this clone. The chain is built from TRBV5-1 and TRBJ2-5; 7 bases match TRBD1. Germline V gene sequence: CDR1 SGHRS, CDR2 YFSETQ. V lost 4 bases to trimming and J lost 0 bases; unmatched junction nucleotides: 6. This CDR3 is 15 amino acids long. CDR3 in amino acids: CASSHRGPYQETQYF. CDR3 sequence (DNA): TGCGCCAGCAGCCACAGGGGCCCGTACCAAGAGACCCAGTACTTC.

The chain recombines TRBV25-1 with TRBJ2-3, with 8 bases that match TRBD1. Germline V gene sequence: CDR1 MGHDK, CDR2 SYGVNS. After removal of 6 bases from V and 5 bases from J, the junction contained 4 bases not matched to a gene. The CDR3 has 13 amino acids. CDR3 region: CASRTGVGDTQYF. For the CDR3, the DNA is TGTGCCAGCAGGACAGGGGTAGGAGATACGCAGTATTTT.

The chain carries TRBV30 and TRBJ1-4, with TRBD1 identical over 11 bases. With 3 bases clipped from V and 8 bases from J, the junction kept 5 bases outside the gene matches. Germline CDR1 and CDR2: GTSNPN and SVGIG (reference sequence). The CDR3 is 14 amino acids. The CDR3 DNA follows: TGTGCCTGGAGCCCCCGGGACAGGGGGGAAAAACTGTTTTTT. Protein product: CAWSPRDRGEKLFF. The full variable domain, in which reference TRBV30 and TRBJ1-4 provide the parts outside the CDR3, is SQTIHQWPATLVQPVGSPLSLECTVEGTSNPNLYWYRQAAGRGLQLLFYSVGIGQISSEVPQNLSASRPQDRQFILSSKKLLLSDSGFYLCAWSPRDRGEKLFFGSGTQLSVL.

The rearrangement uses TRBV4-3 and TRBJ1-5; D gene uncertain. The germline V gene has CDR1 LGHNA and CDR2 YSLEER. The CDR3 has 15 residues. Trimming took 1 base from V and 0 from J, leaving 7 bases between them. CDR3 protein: CASSQVVHSNQPQHF. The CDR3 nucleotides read TGCGCCAGCAGCCAAGTTGTTCATAGCAATCAGCCCCAGCATTTT.

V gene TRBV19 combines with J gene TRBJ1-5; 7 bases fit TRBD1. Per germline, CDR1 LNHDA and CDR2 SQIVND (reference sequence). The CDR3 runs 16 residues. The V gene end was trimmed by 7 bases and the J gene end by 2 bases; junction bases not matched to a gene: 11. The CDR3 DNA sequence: TGTGCCAGTACCGACCGGGGCGACAGGGGCAATCAGCCCCAGCATTTT. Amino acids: CASTDRGDRGNQPQHF.

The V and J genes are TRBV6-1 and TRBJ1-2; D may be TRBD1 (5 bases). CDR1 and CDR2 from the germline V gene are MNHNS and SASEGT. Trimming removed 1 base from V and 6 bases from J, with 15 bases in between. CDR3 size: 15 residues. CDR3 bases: TGTGCCAGCAGTGAAGTTCTGTGGGCGGGGGATGGCTACACCTTC. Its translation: CASSEVLWAGDGYTF.

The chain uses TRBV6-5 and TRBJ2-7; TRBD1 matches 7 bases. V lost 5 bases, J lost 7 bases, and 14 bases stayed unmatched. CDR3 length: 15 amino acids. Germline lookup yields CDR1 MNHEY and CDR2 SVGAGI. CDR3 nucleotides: TGTGCCAGCAGTCAGTGGGACACGTCACAGGGGGAGCAGTACTTC. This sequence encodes CASSQWDTSQGEQYF.

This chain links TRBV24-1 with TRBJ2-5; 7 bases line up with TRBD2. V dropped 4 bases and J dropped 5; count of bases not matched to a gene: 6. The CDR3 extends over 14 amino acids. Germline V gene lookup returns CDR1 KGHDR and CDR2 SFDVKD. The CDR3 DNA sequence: TGTGCCACCAGTGACCCCGGGGAGGGCGAGACCCAGTACTTC. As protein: CATSDPGEGETQYF.

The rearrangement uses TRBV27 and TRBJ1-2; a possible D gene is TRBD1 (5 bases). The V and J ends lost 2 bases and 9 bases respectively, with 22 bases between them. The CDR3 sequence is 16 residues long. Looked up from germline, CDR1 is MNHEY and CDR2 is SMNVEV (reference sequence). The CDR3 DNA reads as TGTGCCAGCAGTTTAACTGGGACTCCAAAAGGGGATAGCTACACCTTC. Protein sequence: CASSLTGTPKGDSYTF.

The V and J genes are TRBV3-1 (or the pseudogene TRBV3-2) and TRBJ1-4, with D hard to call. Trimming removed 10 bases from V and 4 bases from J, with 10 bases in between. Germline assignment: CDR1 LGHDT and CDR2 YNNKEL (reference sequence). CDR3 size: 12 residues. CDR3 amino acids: CATGGLNEKLFF. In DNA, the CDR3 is TGTGCCACCGGAGGACTTAATGAAAAACTGTTTTTT.

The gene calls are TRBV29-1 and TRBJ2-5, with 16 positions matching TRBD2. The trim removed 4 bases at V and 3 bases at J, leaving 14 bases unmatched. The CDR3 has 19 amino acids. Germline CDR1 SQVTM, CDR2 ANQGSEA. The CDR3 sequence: CSVAPHGTSGGARKETQYF. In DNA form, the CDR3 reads TGCAGCGTTGCCCCACACGGGACTAGCGGGGGGGCGAGGAAAGAGACCCAGTACTTC.

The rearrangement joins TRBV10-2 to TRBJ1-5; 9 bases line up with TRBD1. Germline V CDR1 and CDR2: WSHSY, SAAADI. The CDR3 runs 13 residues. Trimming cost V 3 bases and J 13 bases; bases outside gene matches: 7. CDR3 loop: CASSDLLDRGQHF. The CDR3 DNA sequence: TGCGCCAGCAGTGACCTTCTGGACAGGGGTCAGCATTTT.

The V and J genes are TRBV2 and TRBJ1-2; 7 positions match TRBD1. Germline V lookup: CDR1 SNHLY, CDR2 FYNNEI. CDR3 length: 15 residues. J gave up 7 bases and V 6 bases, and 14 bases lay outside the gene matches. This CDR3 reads CASSDMTGNHGGYTF. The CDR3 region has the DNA TGTGCCAGCAGCGATATGACAGGGAACCACGGTGGCTACACCTTC.

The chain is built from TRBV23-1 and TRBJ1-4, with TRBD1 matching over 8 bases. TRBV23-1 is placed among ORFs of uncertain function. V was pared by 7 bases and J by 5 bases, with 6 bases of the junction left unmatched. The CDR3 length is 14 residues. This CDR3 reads CASKPRGQNEKLFF. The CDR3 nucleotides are TGCGCCAGCAAGCCCAGGGGGCAGAATGAAAAACTGTTTTTT.

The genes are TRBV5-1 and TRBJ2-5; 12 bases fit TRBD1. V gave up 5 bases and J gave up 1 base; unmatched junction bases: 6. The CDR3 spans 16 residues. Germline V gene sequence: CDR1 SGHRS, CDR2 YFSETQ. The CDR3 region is CASRSGTGGIQETQYF. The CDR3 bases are TGCGCCAGCAGGTCCGGGACAGGGGGCATCCAAGAGACCCAGTACTTC.